These 3 T cell receptor beta chains were sequenced from one sample in a study of cytomegalovirus exposure and HLA in healthy donors (dated by TCRdb to about 2017). Libraries came from the immunoSEQ multiplex PCR assay. The multiplex PCR relied on a mix of 60 forward primers for TCR Vbeta segments and 13 reverse primers for TCR Jbeta segments. Drawn from immuneACCESS, this table holds only the in-frame rearrangements with V and J called that TCRdb kept. Clones are partly lost; checked studies trace under half to an unresolved V gene and leave the rest unexplained. This sample holds about 190,000 clones; 74% were observed only once. In total, the top ten clones hold less than 4% of the sample. The sample consisted of PBMCs. All receptors come from a young woman in good health and CMV-seropositive.

This rearrangement joins TRBV6-5 to TRBJ1-1; tentatively, D is TRBD1 (5 bases). V lost 0 bases and J lost 0, with 8 bases in between. Germline CDR1 is MNHEY and CDR2 is SVGAGI. This CDR3 comprises 15 residues. CDR3 nucleotides: TGTGCCAGCAGTTACTCGAAACAGGTGAACACTGAAGCTTTCTTT. Translating it yields CASSYSKQVNTEAFF.

The genes are TRBV28 and TRBJ2-7, with D perhaps TRBD1 (5 bases). With 1 base removed from V and 3 bases from J, the gap between germline ends came to 13 bases. Germline CDR1 reads MDHEN; CDR2 reads SYDVKM. The CDR3 has 15 residues. The chain's CDR3 is CASSLYQGLNYEQYF. CDR3 nucleotides: TGTGCCAGCAGTTTATATCAGGGATTGAACTACGAGCAGTACTTC.

The J gene is TRBJ2-7, the V gene TRBV19, with D maybe TRBD2 (6 bases). The ends were cut back, 6 bases at V and 3 bases at J, with 21 bases in the middle. CDR1 and CDR2 from the germline V gene are LNHDA and SQIVND (reference sequence). This CDR3 has 16 amino acids. The DNA of the CDR3 is TGTGCCAGTAGCCCTGGGGGGTGGAGCGGTCGCTACGAGCAGTACTTC. This gives the protein CASSPGGWSGRYEQYF.